This T cell receptor (beta chain) was retrieved from a study of blood T cell repertoires in COVID-19. Recovered status in Cohort 3 required two negative PCRs, clearance, or symptom resolution. Profiled with immunoSEQ multiplex PCR; TCRdb holds only in-frame clones, not every one. The data contain around 300,000 clones, about 90% of them singletons. The CDR3 covers 12 residues. Trimming removed 6 bases at V and 8 bases at J, with 13 bases between. This sequence was found in a woman younger than 45 who had recovered from COVID-19. The sample comprised PBMCs or T cells enriched from blood (not recorded which). This rearrangement joins TRBV12-3 or TRBV12-4 to TRBJ1-2; TRBD1 might be the D (6 bases). CDR3 in amino acids: CASRKQGGGYTF. The CDR3 DNA follows: TGTGCCAGCAGGAAACAGGGAGGGGGCTACACCTTC.